The rows below give T cell receptor beta chains drawn from one sample of a study of cytotoxic CD8 clonotypes in ibrutinib-treated CLL. Only in-frame clones appear in the TCRdb table, and some are missing; sequencing was by immunoSEQ multiplex PCR. In the table there are about 26,000 clones, approximately 85% of which are singletons. The material sequenced was PBMCs, taken after 24 months of ibrutinib treatment. The receptors were sampled from a human donor with chronic lymphocytic leukemia. Both conserved end residues are part of each CDR3.

CDR3 protein,V gene
CAISEALSGGYNEQFF,TRBV10-3
CASKKGTNTGELFF,TRBV19
CASNLAGGPVEQFF,TRBV2
CASSPALNTEAFF,TRBV18
CASSITSGGLNEQYF,TRBV7-2
CASSRLAGENNEQFF,TRBV7-3
CASSEFSQGNTGELFF,TRBV10-1
CASRISAPLHPGSGANVLTF,TRBV5-4
CASSLVGDGANVLTF,TRBV5-1
CASSQDLGENYGYTF,TRBV4-2
CASSILRGAGDQPQHF,TRBV19
CASSENRPYEQYF,TRBV2
CASSLSLAGVSGEQYF,TRBV5-1
CASTRKRGEQETQYF,TRBV7-9